These T cell receptor beta chains were read from a single sample in a study of regulatory T cells in long-lasting Graves disease. Using its own MiXCR run on the multiplex PCR reads, TCRdb lists one record per CDR3 protein. Seen here are roughly 420,000 distinct CDR3 sequences, less than 20% observed once, and the top ten hold 20% to 25%. The same data also contributed to another study, on T cells in Graves' hyperthyroidism and ophthalmopathy.

The material sequenced was peripheral blood mononuclear cells (PBMCs), taken at new diagnosis, from a patient treated with antithyroid drugs. These receptors were collected from a woman under 30 with Graves disease. CDR3s include the opening cysteine and the closing phenylalanine or tryptophan. The D gene is left open where the match is weak. Where a row states a size, it is once, few, many or the class of an expanded clone; other rows omit it.

>TRBV29-1|NA|TRBJ2-7|TRBD1
TGCAGCGTTGAGAGGAGGTGGGACAGGGGCTACGAGCAGTACTTC
CSVERRWDRGYEQYF
>TRBV3-1|NA|TRBJ1-1|NA
TGTGCCAGCAGCCCCATGGGGGGGGGCACTGAAGCTTTCTTT
CASSPMGGGTEAFF
>TRBV27|NA|TRBJ2-7|NA
TGTGCCAGCCGACCCGCGGCCGCGGGCCCTACGGGCGAGCAGTACTTC
CASRPAAAGPTGEQYF
>TRBV28|NA|TRBJ2-1|TRBD2
TGTGCCAGCACCGAAGGGACTAGCGGGAGGATGGACAATGAGCAGTTCTTC
CASTEGTSGRMDNEQFF
>TRBV18|many|TRBJ2-7|NA
TGTGCCAGCTCACCTCGACAGGTCTCCTACGAGCAGTACTTC
CASSPRQVSYEQYF
>TRBV5-6|many|TRBJ2-1|NA
TGTGCCAGCAGCTTGGGGGAACTACGACTCTCCCGCTACAATGAGCAGTTCTTC
CASSLGELRLSRYNEQFF
>TRBV20-1|NA|TRBJ2-5|NA
TGCAGTGCTAGAGATGGTAGGGGGGGAAAGACCCAGTACTTC
CSARDGRGGKTQYF
>TRBV4-1|NA|TRBJ2-7|NA
TGCGCCAGCAGCCAAGATCTACGACCCTACGAGCAGTACTTC
CASSQDLRPYEQYF
>TRBV5-6|many|TRBJ2-1|NA
TGTGCCAGCAGCCTACCGCGACAGGCCGATGAGCAGTTCTTC
CASSLPRQADEQFF
>TRBV2|many|TRBJ1-1|NA
TGTGCCAGCAGTGAGCCTCCAGGGGATGCAAACACTGAAGCTTTCTTT
CASSEPPGDANTEAFF
>TRBV11-2|many|TRBJ2-5|NA
TGTGCCAGCAGGAAGTCGTACTCGGGACAAGAGACCCAGTACTTC
CASRKSYSGQETQYF
>TRBV2|many|TRBJ2-1|TRBD2
TGTGCCAGCACTGGCCCGCCGACTGCCGGGACTAGCGGGAGGTACAATGAGCAGTTCTTC
CASTGPPTAGTSGRYNEQFF
>TRBV27|many|TRBJ2-7|NA
TGTGCCAGCAGTTTAAACCCACCGGGCCTAAACTCCTACGAGCAGTACTTC
CASSLNPPGLNSYEQYF
>TRBV4-3|many|TRBJ2-3|TRBD2
TGCGCCAGCAGCCAAGATCAGGGCGGGAGGGCAGATACGCAGTATTTT
CASSQDQGGRADTQYF
>TRBV9|NA|TRBJ2-5|TRBD2
TGTGCCAGCAGCGTAGGGGCCAGCGGGGAAGAGACCCAGTACTTC
CASSVGASGEETQYF
>TRBV7-3|few|TRBJ1-2|TRBD1
TGTGCCAGCAGCCCCCGGGACAGGAGCTTGGTCTATGGCTACACCTTC
CASSPRDRSLVYGYTF
>TRBV11-1|many|TRBJ1-4|NA
TGTGCCAGCAGCCGAACGATTGGGACTAATGAAAAACTGTTTTTT
CASSRTIGTNEKLFF
>TRBV11-2|many|TRBJ2-3|NA
TGTGCCAGCAGCTTAGATGGGGGGGCCCTCACAGATACGCAGTATTTT
CASSLDGGALTDTQYF
>TRBV7-8|many|TRBJ2-5|NA
TGTGCCAGCAGCCAGTTCAACAGACCGGGGACACTTTACCAAGAGACCCAGTACTTC
CASSQFNRPGTLYQETQYF
>TRBV3-1|many|TRBJ2-7|NA
TGTGCCAGCAGCCGTGAGGCAGCGACGGGTGGAGAGCAGTACTTC
CASSREAATGGEQYF
>TRBV7-2|many|TRBJ2-5|NA
TGTGCCAGCAGCCCTGACACCTCTCGGACCCAGTACTTC
CASSPDTSRTQYF
>TRBV2|many|TRBJ2-1|NA
TGTGCCAGCAGTGAGTGGAGCGGGTCAGACAATGAGCAGTTCTTC
CASSEWSGSDNEQFF
>TRBV20-1|many|TRBJ1-5|TRBD1
TGCAGTGCTAGAGGGTCGACAGGGGGGGCGATAAGCAATCAGCCCCAGCATTTT
CSARGSTGGAISNQPQHF
>TRBV2|NA|TRBJ1-1|NA
TGTGCCAGCAGGCCCGTGGCACCGAGAGAAGCTTTCTTT
CASRPVAPREAFF
>TRBV7-2|NA|TRBJ2-1|TRBD2
TGTGCCAGCAGCCCGACTAGCGGGAGGGCCAGTGAGCAGTTCTTC
CASSPTSGRASEQFF
>TRBV10-3|few|TRBJ2-1|NA
TGTGCCATCAGTGAGTACAGAGATGAGCAGTTCTTC
CAISEYRDEQFF
>TRBV29-1|many|TRBJ2-3|TRBD1
TGCAGCGTTGCGTTGGACAGGGTTTCTGATACGCAGTATTTT
CSVALDRVSDTQYF
>TRBV18|few|TRBJ2-7|NA
TGTGCCAGCTCACCAATGGGGGAACGAGGACAGTACTTC
CASSPMGERGQYF